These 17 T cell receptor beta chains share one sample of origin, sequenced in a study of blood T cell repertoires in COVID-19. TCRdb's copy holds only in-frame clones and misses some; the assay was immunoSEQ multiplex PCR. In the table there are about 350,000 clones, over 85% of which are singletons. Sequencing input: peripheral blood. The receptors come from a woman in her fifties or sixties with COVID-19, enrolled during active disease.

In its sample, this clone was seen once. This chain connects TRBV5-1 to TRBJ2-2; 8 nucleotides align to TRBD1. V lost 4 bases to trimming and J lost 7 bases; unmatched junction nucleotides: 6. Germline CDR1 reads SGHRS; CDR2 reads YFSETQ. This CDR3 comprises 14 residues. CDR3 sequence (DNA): TGCGCCAGCAGCGCGGGACAGGCGGGCGGGGAGCTGTTTTTT. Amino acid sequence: CASSAGQAGGELFF.

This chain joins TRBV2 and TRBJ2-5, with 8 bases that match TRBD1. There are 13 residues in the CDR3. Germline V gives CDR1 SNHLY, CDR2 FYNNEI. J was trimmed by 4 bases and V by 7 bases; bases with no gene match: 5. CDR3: CASKDTGGETQYF. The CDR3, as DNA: TGTGCCAGCAAGGACACAGGGGGAGAGACCCAGTACTTC.

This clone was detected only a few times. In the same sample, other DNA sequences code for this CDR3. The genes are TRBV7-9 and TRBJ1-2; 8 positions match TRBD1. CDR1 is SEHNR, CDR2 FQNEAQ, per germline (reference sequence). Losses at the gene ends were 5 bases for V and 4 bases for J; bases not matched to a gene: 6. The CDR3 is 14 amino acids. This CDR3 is CASSPGQGAYGYTF. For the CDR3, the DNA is TGTGCCAGCAGCCCCGGACAGGGAGCCTATGGCTACACCTTC.

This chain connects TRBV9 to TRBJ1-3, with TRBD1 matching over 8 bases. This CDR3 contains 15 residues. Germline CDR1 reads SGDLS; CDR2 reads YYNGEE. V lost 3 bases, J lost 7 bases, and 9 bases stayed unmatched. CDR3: CASSGARTGFNTIYF. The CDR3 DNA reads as TGTGCCAGCAGCGGAGCCCGGACAGGGTTCAACACCATATATTTT.

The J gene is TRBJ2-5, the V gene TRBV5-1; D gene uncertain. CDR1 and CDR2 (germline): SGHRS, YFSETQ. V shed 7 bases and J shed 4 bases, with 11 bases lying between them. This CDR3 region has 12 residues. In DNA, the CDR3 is TGCGCCAGCGGCCGATCAGGAGAGACCCAGTACTTC. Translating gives CASGRSGETQYF.

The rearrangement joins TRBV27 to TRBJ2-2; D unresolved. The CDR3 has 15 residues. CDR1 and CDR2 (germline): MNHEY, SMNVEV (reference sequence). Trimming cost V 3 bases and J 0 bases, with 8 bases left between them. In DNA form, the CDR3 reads TGTGCCAGCAGTTTCGGTGGGCCGAACACCGGGGAGCTGTTTTTT. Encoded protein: CASSFGGPNTGELFF.

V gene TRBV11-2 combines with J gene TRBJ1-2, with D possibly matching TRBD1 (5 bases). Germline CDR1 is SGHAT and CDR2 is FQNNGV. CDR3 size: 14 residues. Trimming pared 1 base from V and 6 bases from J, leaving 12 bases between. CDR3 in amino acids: CASSLAPGRDGYTF. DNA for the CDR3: TGTGCCAGCAGCTTAGCGCCAGGGAGGGATGGCTACACCTTC.

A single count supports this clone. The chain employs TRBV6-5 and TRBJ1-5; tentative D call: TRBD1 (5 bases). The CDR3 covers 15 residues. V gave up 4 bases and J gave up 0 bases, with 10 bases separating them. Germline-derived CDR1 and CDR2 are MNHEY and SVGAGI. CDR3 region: CASSLTVYSNQPQHF. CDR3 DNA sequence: TGTGCCAGCAGTTTGACAGTGTATAGCAATCAGCCCCAGCATTTT.

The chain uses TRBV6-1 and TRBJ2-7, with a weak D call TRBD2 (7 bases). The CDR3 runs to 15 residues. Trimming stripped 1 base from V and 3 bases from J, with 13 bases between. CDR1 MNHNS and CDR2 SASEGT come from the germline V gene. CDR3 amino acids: CASSEEGEGYYEQYF. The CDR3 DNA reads TGTGCCAGCAGTGAAGAGGGGGAGGGGTACTACGAGCAGTACTTC.

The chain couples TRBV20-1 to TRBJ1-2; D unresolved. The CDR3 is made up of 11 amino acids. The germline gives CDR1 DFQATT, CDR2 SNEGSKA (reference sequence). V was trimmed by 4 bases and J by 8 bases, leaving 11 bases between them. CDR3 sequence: CSAKEGGGYTF. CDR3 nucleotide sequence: TGCAGTGCTAAGGAGGGTGGAGGCTACACCTTC.

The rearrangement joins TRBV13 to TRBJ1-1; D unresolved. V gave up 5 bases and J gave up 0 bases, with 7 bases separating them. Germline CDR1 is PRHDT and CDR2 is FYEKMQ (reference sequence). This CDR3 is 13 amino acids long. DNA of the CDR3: TGTGCCAGCAGCACGACTCTGAACACTGAAGCTTTCTTT. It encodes CASSTTLNTEAFF.

In DNA, the CDR3 is TGTGCCAGCAGTTACCGGAGGGGTGAAAAACTGTTTTTT. This codes for CASSYRRGEKLFF. V usage is TRBV6-5 and J usage is TRBJ1-4, with D possibly being TRBD1 (5 bases). Germline V lookup: CDR1 MNHEY, CDR2 SVGAGI. V was pared by 2 bases and J by 7 bases, with 8 bases between. The CDR3 consists of 13 residues.

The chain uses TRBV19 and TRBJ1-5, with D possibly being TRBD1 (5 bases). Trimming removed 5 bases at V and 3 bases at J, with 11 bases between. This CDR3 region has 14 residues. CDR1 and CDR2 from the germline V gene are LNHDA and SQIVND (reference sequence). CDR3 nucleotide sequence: TGTGCCAGTAGTTACGACAGCACCAATCAGCCCCAGCATTTT. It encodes CASSYDSTNQPQHF.

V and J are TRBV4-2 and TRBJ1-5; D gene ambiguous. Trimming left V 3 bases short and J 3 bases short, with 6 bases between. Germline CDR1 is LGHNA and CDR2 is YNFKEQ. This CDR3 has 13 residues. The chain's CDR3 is CASSQGLNQPQHF. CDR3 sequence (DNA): TGTGCCAGCAGCCAGGGCCTCAATCAGCCCCAGCATTTT.

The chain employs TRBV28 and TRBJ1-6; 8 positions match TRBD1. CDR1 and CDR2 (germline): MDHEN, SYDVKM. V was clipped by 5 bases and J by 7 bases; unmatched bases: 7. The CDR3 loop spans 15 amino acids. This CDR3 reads CASSRGDRSNSPLHF. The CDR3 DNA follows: TGTGCCAGCAGTCGCGGGGACAGGAGCAATTCACCCCTCCACTTT.

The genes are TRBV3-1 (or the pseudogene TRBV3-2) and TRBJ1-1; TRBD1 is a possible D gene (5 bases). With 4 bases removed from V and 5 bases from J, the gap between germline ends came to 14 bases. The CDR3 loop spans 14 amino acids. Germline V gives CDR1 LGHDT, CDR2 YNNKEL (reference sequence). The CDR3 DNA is TGTGCCAGCAGCCTGACGCGGGGACGGACTGAAGCTTTCTTT. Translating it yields CASSLTRGRTEAFF.

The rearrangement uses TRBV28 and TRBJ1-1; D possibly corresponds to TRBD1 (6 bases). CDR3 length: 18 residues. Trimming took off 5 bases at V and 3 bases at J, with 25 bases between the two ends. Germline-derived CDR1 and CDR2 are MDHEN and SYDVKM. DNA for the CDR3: TGTGCCAGCAGTCTTAAGTCTGGGTGGGGGACAAGGTACACTGAAGCTTTCTTT. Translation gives CASSLKSGWGTRYTEAFF.